Listed below are T cell receptor beta chains from one sample, sequenced in a study of blood T cell repertoires in COVID-19. Sequencing was performed with immunoSEQ multiplex PCR; in TCRdb, only in-frame clones are kept and a portion is missing. Of about 42,000 clones in the sample, roughly nine tenths were seen once. Sequencing used peripheral blood. Receptors were obtained from a man aged 50-59 years with active COVID-19. Each CDR3 is given with its conserved first and last residue. Fields, in order: V gene, clone size, J gene, D gene, CDR3 DNA, CDR3 protein. A D gene is named only where the DNA matches it firmly. Size values are once, few and many counts, or a class for expanded clones, and some rows have none.

v_call: TRBV7-2
clone_size: .
j_call: TRBJ2-7
d_call: TRBD2
cdr3_nt: TGTGCCAGCAGCTTAGGGGGAGGGCTCTACGAGCAGTACTTC
cdr3_aa: CASSLGGGLYEQYF

v_call: TRBV3-1/TRBV3-2
clone_size: .
j_call: TRBJ2-7
d_call: TRBD2
cdr3_nt: TGTGCCAGCAGCCCTACAGCGGGAGGGCCTTCTCGTGAGCAGTACTTC
cdr3_aa: CASSPTAGGPSREQYF

v_call: TRBV28
clone_size: .
j_call: TRBJ2-4
d_call: .
cdr3_nt: TGTGCCAGCAGTTCCGGAGGCCTAGCCAAAAACATTCAGTACTTC
cdr3_aa: CASSSGGLAKNIQYF

v_call: TRBV7-9
clone_size: .
j_call: TRBJ1-4
d_call: .
cdr3_nt: TGTGCCAGCAGCTTACTGGGAGGCACTAATGAAAAACTGTTTTTT
cdr3_aa: CASSLLGGTNEKLFF

v_call: TRBV28
clone_size: .
j_call: TRBJ2-1
d_call: .
cdr3_nt: TGTGCCAGCAGTTCACCCGGGACATCGAAGTTCTTC
cdr3_aa: CASSSPGTSKFF

v_call: TRBV2
clone_size: .
j_call: TRBJ2-7
d_call: .
cdr3_nt: TGTGCCAGCAGAGCAGGGGGGAGTCGGGAGCAGTACTTC
cdr3_aa: CASRAGGSREQYF

v_call: TRBV18
clone_size: .
j_call: TRBJ2-6
d_call: .
cdr3_nt: TGTGCCAGCTCACCCCTAGGCGTACTGCGCTCTGGGGCCAACGTCCTGACTTTC
cdr3_aa: CASSPLGVLRSGANVLTF

v_call: TRBV27
clone_size: .
j_call: TRBJ2-1
d_call: TRBD2
cdr3_nt: TGTGCCAGCAGTTTAAATGGACTAGCGGTGATTAATGAGCAGTTCTTC
cdr3_aa: CASSLNGLAVINEQFF

v_call: TRBV2
clone_size: once
j_call: TRBJ1-1
d_call: .
cdr3_nt: TGTGCCAGCAACCTTAGAGGGGGGGACACTGAAGCTTTCTTT
cdr3_aa: CASNLRGGDTEAFF

v_call: TRBV2
clone_size: .
j_call: TRBJ1-6
d_call: TRBD1
cdr3_nt: TGTGCCAGCAGGGCAAACAGGGGATCTAATTCACCCCTCCACTTT
cdr3_aa: CASRANRGSNSPLHF

v_call: TRBV7-9
clone_size: .
j_call: TRBJ1-2
d_call: TRBD1
cdr3_nt: TGTGCCAGCAGCTCCGCACTACCCCTACAGGGGTTGGATGGCTACACCTTC
cdr3_aa: CASSSALPLQGLDGYTF

v_call: TRBV11-2
clone_size: .
j_call: TRBJ1-1
d_call: TRBD1
cdr3_nt: TGTGCCAGCAGCTCGGGACAGGGGGTTAACACTGAAGCTTTCTTT
cdr3_aa: CASSSGQGVNTEAFF

v_call: TRBV6-2/TRBV6-3
clone_size: .
j_call: TRBJ1-5
d_call: .
cdr3_nt: TGTGCCAGCAGTTCGACAGTTATCTCTCGACAGCCCCAGCATTTT
cdr3_aa: CASSSTVISRQPQHF

v_call: TRBV6-6
clone_size: once
j_call: TRBJ2-5
d_call: TRBD1
cdr3_nt: TGTGCCAGCAGTTACGGGACAGGGTCAGGGACCCAGTACTTC
cdr3_aa: CASSYGTGSGTQYF

v_call: TRBV7-6
clone_size: .
j_call: TRBJ1-4
d_call: TRBD1
cdr3_nt: TGTGCCAGCAGCATGAGACAGGGGTCAACTAATGAAAAACTGTTTTTT
cdr3_aa: CASSMRQGSTNEKLFF

v_call: TRBV7-9
clone_size: .
j_call: TRBJ1-2
d_call: .
cdr3_nt: TGTGCCAGCAGCTTGCCTACCCGGGATGGCTACACCTTC
cdr3_aa: CASSLPTRDGYTF

v_call: TRBV5-1
clone_size: .
j_call: TRBJ2-3
d_call: .
cdr3_nt: TGCGCCAGCAGCCAGATCGGTATCGAGGGGACTAGCACAGATACGCAGTATTTT
cdr3_aa: CASSQIGIEGTSTDTQYF

v_call: TRBV28
clone_size: .
j_call: TRBJ2-3
d_call: .
cdr3_nt: TGTGCCAGCAACCGGGTCCGGAGCAGCGCCCGGTATTTT
cdr3_aa: CASNRVRSSARYF

v_call: TRBV11-3
clone_size: .
j_call: TRBJ2-2
d_call: .
cdr3_nt: TGTGCCAGCAGCCCACAGGAGTCCGGGGAGCTGTTTTTT
cdr3_aa: CASSPQESGELFF

v_call: TRBV6-5
clone_size: once
j_call: TRBJ1-1
d_call: TRBD1
cdr3_nt: TGTGCCAGCATGACAGGGGAAGCTGAAGCTTTCTTT
cdr3_aa: CASMTGEAEAFF

v_call: TRBV7-9
clone_size: .
j_call: TRBJ1-5
d_call: TRBD1
cdr3_nt: TGTGCCAGCAGCTTGGGACAGGTCAATCAGCCCCAGCATTTT
cdr3_aa: CASSLGQVNQPQHF

v_call: TRBV2
clone_size: once
j_call: TRBJ1-2
d_call: .
cdr3_nt: TGTGCCAGCAGTGCACGGGGGGACTATGGCTACACCTTC
cdr3_aa: CASSARGDYGYTF

v_call: TRBV2
clone_size: .
j_call: TRBJ1-2
d_call: TRBD1
cdr3_nt: TGTGCCAGCAGCCTCGGACAGGCGGTAAACTATGGCTACACCTTC
cdr3_aa: CASSLGQAVNYGYTF

v_call: TRBV9
clone_size: .
j_call: TRBJ1-1
d_call: .
cdr3_nt: TGTGCCAGCAGCCCTCAGGGTACGGGCACTGAAGCTTTCTTT
cdr3_aa: CASSPQGTGTEAFF

v_call: TRBV6-1
clone_size: once
j_call: TRBJ2-7
d_call: .
cdr3_nt: TGTGCCAGCAGTGAATCAAGCGGTAAGACCTACGAGCAGTACTTC
cdr3_aa: CASSESSGKTYEQYF

v_call: TRBV29-1
clone_size: .
j_call: TRBJ2-1
d_call: TRBD1
cdr3_nt: TGCAGCGCGAGGACAGGGTACTCCTACAATGAGCAGTTCTTC
cdr3_aa: CSARTGYSYNEQFF

v_call: TRBV12-3/TRBV12-4
clone_size: .
j_call: TRBJ2-1
d_call: .
cdr3_nt: TGTGCCAGCAGCCCCAGGAACAATGAGCAGTTCTTC
cdr3_aa: CASSPRNNEQFF

v_call: TRBV7-3
clone_size: .
j_call: TRBJ1-1
d_call: .
cdr3_nt: TGTGCCAGCAGCTTAACGGGGGGAACTGAAGCTTTCTTT
cdr3_aa: CASSLTGGTEAFF

v_call: TRBV28
clone_size: .
j_call: TRBJ1-4
d_call: .
cdr3_nt: TGTGCCAGCAGCCTCATCGGTCGGGGGAAGGAAAAACTGTTTTTT
cdr3_aa: CASSLIGRGKEKLFF

v_call: TRBV19
clone_size: once
j_call: TRBJ2-3
d_call: .
cdr3_nt: TGTGCCAGTAGGACGGGGTCCAACACAGATACGCAGTATTTT
cdr3_aa: CASRTGSNTDTQYF

v_call: TRBV10-2
clone_size: .
j_call: TRBJ1-6
d_call: .
cdr3_nt: TGCGCCAGCAGTTCCCCAACTTTGGGGCAACCCCTCCACTTT
cdr3_aa: CASSSPTLGQPLHF

v_call: TRBV27
clone_size: .
j_call: TRBJ2-1
d_call: TRBD2
cdr3_nt: TGTGCCAGCAGTTTTAGACTAGCCTTGAATGAGCAGTTCTTC
cdr3_aa: CASSFRLALNEQFF

v_call: TRBV11-2
clone_size: .
j_call: TRBJ2-5
d_call: .
cdr3_nt: TGTGCCAGCAGCTCCGACAGACCCCAAGAGACCCAGTACTTC
cdr3_aa: CASSSDRPQETQYF

v_call: TRBV28
clone_size: .
j_call: TRBJ1-5
d_call: TRBD1
cdr3_nt: TGTGCCAGCAGTTCCCCGGGACAGGGGGGGTTCGCCCAGCATTTT
cdr3_aa: CASSSPGQGGFAQHF

v_call: TRBV19
clone_size: .
j_call: TRBJ2-5
d_call: TRBD2
cdr3_nt: TGTGCCAGTAGGTTAGCGGGGGAAGAGACCCAGTACTTC
cdr3_aa: CASRLAGEETQYF

v_call: TRBV12-3/TRBV12-4
clone_size: .
j_call: TRBJ1-1
d_call: .
cdr3_nt: TGTGCCAGCAGCCCATACATGAACACTGAAGCTTTCTTT
cdr3_aa: CASSPYMNTEAFF

v_call: TRBV7-2
clone_size: .
j_call: TRBJ2-2
d_call: TRBD1
cdr3_nt: TGTGCCAGCAGACTCAGGGGGCCGAACACCGGGGAGCTGTTTTTT
cdr3_aa: CASRLRGPNTGELFF

v_call: TRBV6-1
clone_size: .
j_call: TRBJ1-3
d_call: .
cdr3_nt: TGTGCCAGCAGTGAGGCAGGGGAGAGCGGAAACACCATATATTTT
cdr3_aa: CASSEAGESGNTIYF

v_call: TRBV7-2
clone_size: once
j_call: TRBJ2-3
d_call: .
cdr3_nt: TGTGCCAGCAGCTTACTGGCGGTTACGCAGTATTTT
cdr3_aa: CASSLLAVTQYF

v_call: TRBV27
clone_size: .
j_call: TRBJ1-2
d_call: .
cdr3_nt: TGTGCCAGCAGTTTATCCGTGGGGGGGAGAGGCTACACCTTC
cdr3_aa: CASSLSVGGRGYTF

v_call: TRBV28
clone_size: .
j_call: TRBJ1-5
d_call: TRBD1
cdr3_nt: TGTGCCAACGGACAGGCTTCAAAATCAGCCCAGCATTTT
cdr3_aa: CANGQASKSAQHF

v_call: TRBV28
clone_size: .
j_call: TRBJ1-2
d_call: TRBD1
cdr3_nt: TGTGCCAGCAGTTTAGGGGGACAGGGCATAGGTGGCTACACCTTC
cdr3_aa: CASSLGGQGIGGYTF

v_call: TRBV5-1
clone_size: .
j_call: TRBJ2-4
d_call: TRBD1
cdr3_nt: TGCGCCAGCAGCAACGTACAGGGGACAGGGGTAGCCAAAAACATTCAGTACTTC
cdr3_aa: CASSNVQGTGVAKNIQYF

v_call: TRBV2
clone_size: few
j_call: TRBJ2-7
d_call: TRBD1
cdr3_nt: TGTGCCAGCAGCGGACAGGGTATGAACGAGCAGTACTTC
cdr3_aa: CASSGQGMNEQYF

v_call: TRBV9
clone_size: .
j_call: TRBJ2-1
d_call: .
cdr3_nt: TGTGCCAGCAGCCCTTGGGGTAGCGATGAGCAGTTCTTC
cdr3_aa: CASSPWGSDEQFF

v_call: TRBV25-1
clone_size: .
j_call: TRBJ2-7
d_call: TRBD1
cdr3_nt: TGTGCCAGCAGTGAGATTCCGTCGACAGGGGGTGGAAAGCAGTACTTC
cdr3_aa: CASSEIPSTGGGKQYF

v_call: TRBV20-1
clone_size: once
j_call: TRBJ2-7
d_call: TRBD2
cdr3_nt: TGCAGTGCTAGTGGGGACTACCACACCTACGAGCAGTACTTC
cdr3_aa: CSASGDYHTYEQYF

v_call: TRBV5-1
clone_size: .
j_call: TRBJ2-2
d_call: .
cdr3_nt: TGCGCCAGCAGCCCCAACCCAGGGACCGGGGAGCTGTTTTTT
cdr3_aa: CASSPNPGTGELFF

v_call: TRBV7-9
clone_size: .
j_call: TRBJ2-1
d_call: TRBD2
cdr3_nt: TGTGCCAGCAGCCAAATCCCCAGCGGGAGCCACAATGAGCAGTTCTTC
cdr3_aa: CASSQIPSGSHNEQFF

v_call: TRBV7-9
clone_size: once
j_call: TRBJ1-4
d_call: TRBD1
cdr3_nt: TGTGCCAGCAGCTTATGGGGAGACAGGGCCTCTAATGAAAAACTGTTTTTT
cdr3_aa: CASSLWGDRASNEKLFF

v_call: TRBV28
clone_size: .
j_call: TRBJ1-2
d_call: .
cdr3_nt: TGTGCCAGCAGTCCCCGGGGGGGGCACTATGGCTACACCTTC
cdr3_aa: CASSPRGGHYGYTF

v_call: TRBV3-1/TRBV3-2
clone_size: few
j_call: TRBJ2-7
d_call: TRBD1
cdr3_nt: TGTGCCAGCAGCCCGGGGACAGGGTCCGACGAGCAGTACTTC
cdr3_aa: CASSPGTGSDEQYF

v_call: TRBV6-8
clone_size: .
j_call: TRBJ2-7
d_call: .
cdr3_nt: TGTGCCAGCAGTTACTTAACCTCGACAGGAGCTTCCTACGAGCAGTACTTC
cdr3_aa: CASSYLTSTGASYEQYF

v_call: TRBV28
clone_size: .
j_call: TRBJ1-3
d_call: .
cdr3_nt: TGTGCCAGCAGTTTAAGGACAACCGGAAACACCATATATTTT
cdr3_aa: CASSLRTTGNTIYF

v_call: TRBV12-3/TRBV12-4
clone_size: .
j_call: TRBJ1-2
d_call: .
cdr3_nt: TGTGCCAGCAGCCCGGGCGGGGGCTATGGCTACACCTTC
cdr3_aa: CASSPGGGYGYTF

v_call: TRBV6-5
clone_size: .
j_call: TRBJ2-1
d_call: TRBD2
cdr3_nt: TGTGCCAGCAGTTACCTCGGCGGGAGAACGTACAATGAGCAGTTCTTC
cdr3_aa: CASSYLGGRTYNEQFF

v_call: TRBV7-9
clone_size: .
j_call: TRBJ1-1
d_call: TRBD1
cdr3_nt: TGTGCCAGCAGCTTATTCGGGACAGGGGGATCAGAAGCTTTCTTT
cdr3_aa: CASSLFGTGGSEAFF